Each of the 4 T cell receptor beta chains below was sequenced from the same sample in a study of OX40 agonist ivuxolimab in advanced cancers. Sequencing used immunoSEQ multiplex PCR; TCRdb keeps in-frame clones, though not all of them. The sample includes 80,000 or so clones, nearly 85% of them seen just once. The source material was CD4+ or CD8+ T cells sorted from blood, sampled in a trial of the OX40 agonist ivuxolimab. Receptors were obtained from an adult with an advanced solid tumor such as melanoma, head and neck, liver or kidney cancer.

DNA of the CDR3: TGTGCCAGCAGTGAAGCGATACCCCTCCACTTT. It codes for CASSEAIPLHF. The rearrangement links TRBV6-1 to TRBJ1-6; no clear D. Trimming shortened V by 0 bases and J by 12 bases, and 3 bases separated the two germline ends. Germline values: CDR1 MNHNS, CDR2 SASEGT. The CDR3 is 11 residues long.

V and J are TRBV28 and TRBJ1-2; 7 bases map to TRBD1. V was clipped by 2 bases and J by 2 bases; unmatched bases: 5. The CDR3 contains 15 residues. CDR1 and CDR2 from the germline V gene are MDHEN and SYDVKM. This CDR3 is CASSLPGTANYGYTF. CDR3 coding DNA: TGTGCCAGCAGTTTACCCGGGACAGCAAACTATGGCTACACCTTC.

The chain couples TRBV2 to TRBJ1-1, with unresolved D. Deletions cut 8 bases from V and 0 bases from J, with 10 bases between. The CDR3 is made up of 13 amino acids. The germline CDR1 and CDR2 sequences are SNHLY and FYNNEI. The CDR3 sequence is CASLSNMNTEAFF. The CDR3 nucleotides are TGTGCCAGCCTCTCCAATATGAACACTGAAGCTTTCTTT.

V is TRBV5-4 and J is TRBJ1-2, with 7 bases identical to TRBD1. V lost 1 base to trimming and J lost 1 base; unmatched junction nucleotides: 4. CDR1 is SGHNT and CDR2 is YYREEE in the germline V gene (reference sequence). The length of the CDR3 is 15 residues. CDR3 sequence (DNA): TGTGCCAGCAGCTTGAGCGCAGGGGGTAACTATGGCTACACCTTC. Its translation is CASSLSAGGNYGYTF. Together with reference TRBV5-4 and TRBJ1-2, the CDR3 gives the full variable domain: ETGVTQSPTHLIKTRGQQVTLRCSSQSGHNTVSWYQQALGQGPQFIFQYYREEENGRGNFPPRFSGLQFPNYSSELNVNALELDDSALYLCASSLSAGGNYGYTFGSGTRLTVV.